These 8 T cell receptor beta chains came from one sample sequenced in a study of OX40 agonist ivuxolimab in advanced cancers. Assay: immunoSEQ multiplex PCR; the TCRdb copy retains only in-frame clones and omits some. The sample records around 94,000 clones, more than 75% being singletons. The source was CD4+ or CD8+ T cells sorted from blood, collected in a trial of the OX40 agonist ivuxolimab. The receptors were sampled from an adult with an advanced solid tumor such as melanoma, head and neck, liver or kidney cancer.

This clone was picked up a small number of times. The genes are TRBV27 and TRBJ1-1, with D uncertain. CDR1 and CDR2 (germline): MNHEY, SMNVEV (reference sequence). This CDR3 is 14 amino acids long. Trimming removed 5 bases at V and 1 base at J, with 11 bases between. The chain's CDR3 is CASSPITENTEAFF. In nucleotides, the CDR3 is TGTGCCAGCAGTCCAATCACAGAGAACACTGAAGCTTTCTTT.

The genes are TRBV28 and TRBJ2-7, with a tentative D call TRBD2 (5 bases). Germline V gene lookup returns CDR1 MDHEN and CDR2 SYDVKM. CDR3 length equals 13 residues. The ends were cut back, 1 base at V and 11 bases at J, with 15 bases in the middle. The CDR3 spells CASSLSRRGFEYF. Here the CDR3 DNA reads TGTGCCAGCAGTTTATCCAGACGCGGGTTTGAGTACTTC.

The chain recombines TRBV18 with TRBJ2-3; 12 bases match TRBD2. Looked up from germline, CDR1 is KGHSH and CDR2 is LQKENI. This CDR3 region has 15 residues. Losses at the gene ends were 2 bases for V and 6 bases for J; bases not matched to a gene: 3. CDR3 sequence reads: CASSPSGTSGDTQYF. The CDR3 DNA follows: TGTGCCAGCTCACCATCGGGGACTAGCGGGGATACGCAGTATTTT.

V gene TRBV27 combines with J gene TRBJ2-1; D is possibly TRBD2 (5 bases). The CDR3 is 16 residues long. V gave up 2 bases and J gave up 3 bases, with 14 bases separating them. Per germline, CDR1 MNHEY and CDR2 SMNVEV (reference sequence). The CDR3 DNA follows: TGTGCCAGCAGTTTAATCGGCGGGCAGCACTACAATGAGCAGTTCTTC. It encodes CASSLIGGQHYNEQFF.

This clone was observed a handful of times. CDR3: CASSPYRASPLHF. CDR3 nucleotides: TGTGCCAGCAGCCCGTACAGGGCTTCACCCCTCCACTTT. The rearrangement links TRBV14 to TRBJ1-6; possibly TRBD1 for D (6 bases). Trimming cost V 4 bases and J 9 bases, with 10 bases left between them. The germline V gene encodes CDR1 SGHDN and CDR2 FVKESK. This CDR3 has 13 amino acids.

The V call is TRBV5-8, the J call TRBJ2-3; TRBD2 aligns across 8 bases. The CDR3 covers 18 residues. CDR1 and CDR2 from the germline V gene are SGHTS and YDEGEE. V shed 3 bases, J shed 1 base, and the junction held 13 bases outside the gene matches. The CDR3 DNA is TGTGCCAGCAGCTCAGGTTTGAGCGGGGGCCGAGGCACAGATACGCAGTATTTT. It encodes CASSSGLSGGRGTDTQYF.

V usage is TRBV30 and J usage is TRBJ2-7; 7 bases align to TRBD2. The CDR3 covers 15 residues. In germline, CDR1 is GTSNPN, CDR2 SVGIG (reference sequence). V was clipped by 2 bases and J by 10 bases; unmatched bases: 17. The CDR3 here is CAWSRREVASPPQYF. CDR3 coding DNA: TGTGCCTGGAGTCGACGGGAGGTAGCGAGCCCCCCCCAGTACTTC.

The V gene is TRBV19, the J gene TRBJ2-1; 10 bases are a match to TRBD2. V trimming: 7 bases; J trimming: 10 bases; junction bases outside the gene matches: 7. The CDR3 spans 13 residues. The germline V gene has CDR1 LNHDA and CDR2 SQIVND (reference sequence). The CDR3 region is CASTELAGKEQFF. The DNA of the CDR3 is TGTGCCAGTACCGAACTAGCGGGGAAGGAGCAGTTCTTC. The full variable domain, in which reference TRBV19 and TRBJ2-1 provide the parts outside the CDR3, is DGGITQSPKYLFRKEGQNVTLSCEQNLNHDAMYWYRQDPGQGLRLIYYSQIVNDFQKGDIAEGYSVSREKKESFPLTVTSAQKNPTAFYLCASTELAGKEQFFGPGTRLTVL.